These 2 T cell receptor beta chains were sequenced from one sample in a study of CXCR3-negative and CXCR3-positive naive CD8 T cells. Via 5' RACE with UMI labels, TRB cDNA libraries were prepared. TCRdb re-called the 5' RACE reads and gives one entry per CDR3 protein, without DNA. The repertoire shows about 48,000 distinct CDR3 sequences; the top ten hold around 16%. The material sequenced was memory CD8+ T cells from blood. All receptors derive from a human donor in good health. Some clones in this sample may be carry-over from other donors' samples.

This chain links TRBV12-3 or TRBV12-4 with TRBJ2-7. The CDR3 covers 13 residues. The CDR3 region is CASSSPYRHEQYF.

The V and J genes are TRBV29-1 and TRBJ2-3; TCRdb selects TRBD1, and the lack of DNA leaves this call unchecked. CDR1 SQVTM and CDR2 ANQGSEA come from the germline V gene. The CDR3 is 12 amino acids. The CDR3 sequence: CSVEGQTDTQYF.